This T cell receptor (beta chain) appears in the sequencing data of a study of molecular identifiers for immune sequencing clone quantification. Background on the study: For replicates, RNA isolated from about 19,000 or 110,000 naive CD8 cells was divided into five portions, of which four were sequenced.

Methods described previously were used for bulk TCR libraries, and listed TCR primers were applied. Each CDR3 protein gets one entry after TCRdb re-called the PCR reads with MiXCR. The table has under 800,000 distinct CDR3 sequences, around 25% seen once. This clonotype appeared a few times. With V trimmed by 5 bases and J by 1 base, 2 bases remained unmatched. The CDR3 is made up of 13 amino acids. CDR1 is MNHEY and CDR2 is SMNVEV in the germline V gene (reference sequence). The chain couples TRBV27 to TRBJ2-7; 7 bases are a match to TRBD1. The receptor's source is a human donor in good health. Some libraries in this study had Jurkat cell RNA spiked in. The source material was naive CD8+ T cells from blood, with Jurkat cell RNA spiked in. Regarding subset: FACS-sorted CD8+CD4-CCR7+CD45RA+ naive T cells. CDR3 sequence reads: CASSRDRSYEQYF. CDR3 DNA: TGTGCCAGCAGTCGGGACAGATCCTACGAGCAGTACTTC.